This T cell receptor (beta chain) was profiled in a study of blood T cell repertoires in COVID-19. Across the study: Acute and convalescent COVID-19 specimens originated in the United States, Italy and Spain. PBMCs, B-cell-depleted T cells, or T cells were the source of the cDNA or gDNA that made up the material.

Study processing details: Reference gene primers were amplified, and this amplification served to estimate nucleated cell counts. Sequenced by immunoSEQ multiplex PCR; TCRdb stores in-frame clones only, minus some. The V and J calls and clone size come from that table; D and trimming were worked out from the DNA. The data contain about 130,000 clones, about 82% of them singletons. This clonotype was sampled from a human donor in a cohort sampled during active COVID-19. Sequenced sample: peripheral blood.

This CDR3 is CASSESSPLRNTEAFF. DNA for the CDR3: TGCGCCAGCAGTGAGTCGAGTCCTCTCCGGAACACTGAAGCTTTCTTT. This rearrangement joins TRBV10-1 to TRBJ1-1; no firm D call. The CDR3 contains 16 residues. V lost 0 bases and J lost 1, with 12 bases in between. Germline CDR1 WNHNN, CDR2 SYGVQD (reference sequence).